The T cell receptor beta chain under discussion was sequenced for a study of blood T cell repertoires in COVID-19. The wider study: The United States, Italy and Spain provided the acute and convalescent COVID-19 samples. Sample material is recorded as cDNA or gDNA derived from T cells, B-cell-depleted T cells, or PBMCs.

Assay: immunoSEQ multiplex PCR; the TCRdb copy retains only in-frame clones and omits some. The repertoire has roughly 70,000 clones, about 82% of them found once; the top ten carry more than 4.5%. Germline V CDR1 and CDR2: LNHNV, YYDKDF (reference sequence). There are 16 residues in the CDR3. J was trimmed by 2 bases and V by 4 bases; bases with no gene match: 2. This receptor was identified in a woman aged 80 or over with active or convalescent COVID-19. Sequenced sample: peripheral blood. The V and J genes are TRBV15 and TRBJ2-6, with TRBD2 matching 10 bases. This chain's CDR3 is CATSTGTSAGANVLTF. CDR3 nucleotides: TGTGCCACCAGCACCGGGACTAGCGCTGGGGCCAACGTCCTGACTTTC. Together with reference TRBV15 and TRBJ2-6, the CDR3 gives the full variable domain: DAMVIQNPRYQVTQFGKPVTLSCSQTLNHNVMYWYQQKSSQAPKLLFHYYDKDFNNEADTPDNFQSRRPNTSFCFLDIRSPGLGDTAMYLCATSTGTSAGANVLTFGAGSRLTVL.